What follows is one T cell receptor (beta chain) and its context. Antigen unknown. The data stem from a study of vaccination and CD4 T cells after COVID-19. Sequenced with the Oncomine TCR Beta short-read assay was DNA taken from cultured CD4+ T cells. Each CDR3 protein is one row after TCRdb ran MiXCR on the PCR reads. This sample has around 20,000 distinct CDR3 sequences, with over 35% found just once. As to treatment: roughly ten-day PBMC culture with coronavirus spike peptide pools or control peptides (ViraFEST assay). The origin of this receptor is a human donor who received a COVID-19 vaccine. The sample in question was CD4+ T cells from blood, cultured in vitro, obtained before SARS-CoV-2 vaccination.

The CDR3 DNA is TGTGCCAGCACCCTAACCCGAGGGGGCACCGGGGAGCTGTTTTTT. Its translation: CASTLTRGGTGELFF. The chain links TRBV2 to TRBJ2-2; tentatively, D is TRBD1 (6 bases). Germline loops: CDR1 SNHLY, CDR2 FYNNEI. The CDR3 has 15 residues. V was pared by 7 bases and J by 4 bases, with 16 bases between.